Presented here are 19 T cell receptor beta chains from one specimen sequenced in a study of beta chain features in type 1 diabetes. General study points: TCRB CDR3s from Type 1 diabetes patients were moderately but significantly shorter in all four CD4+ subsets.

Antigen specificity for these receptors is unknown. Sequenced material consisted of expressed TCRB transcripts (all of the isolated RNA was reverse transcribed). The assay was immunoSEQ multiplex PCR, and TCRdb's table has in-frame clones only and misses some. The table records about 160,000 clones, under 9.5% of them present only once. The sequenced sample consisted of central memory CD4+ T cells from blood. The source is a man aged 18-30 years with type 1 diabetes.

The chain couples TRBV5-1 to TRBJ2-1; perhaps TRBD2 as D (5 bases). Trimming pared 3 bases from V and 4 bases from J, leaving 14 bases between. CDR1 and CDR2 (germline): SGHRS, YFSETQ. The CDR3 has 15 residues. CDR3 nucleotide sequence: TGCGCCAGCAGCTCAACTAGTGGGGTTTACAATGAGCAGTTCTTC. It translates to CASSSTSGVYNEQFF.

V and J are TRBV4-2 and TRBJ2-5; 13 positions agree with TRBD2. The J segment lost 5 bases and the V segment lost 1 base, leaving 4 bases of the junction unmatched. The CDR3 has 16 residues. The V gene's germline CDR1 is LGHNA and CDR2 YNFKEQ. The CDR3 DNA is TGTGCCAGCAGCCAAGGGACTAGCGGGAGTTCGGAGACCCAGTACTTC. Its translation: CASSQGTSGSSETQYF.

CDR3 bases: TGTGCCAGCAGAGGTATTTTGGGCAGGGGATTAAAGGATGGCTACACCTTC. It is translated as CASRGILGRGLKDGYTF. The chain recombines TRBV25-1 with TRBJ1-2, with a tentative D call TRBD1 (6 bases). This CDR3 spans 17 amino acids. CDR1 and CDR2 from the germline V gene are MGHDK and SYGVNS. V was trimmed by 6 bases and J by 6 bases, leaving 26 bases between them.

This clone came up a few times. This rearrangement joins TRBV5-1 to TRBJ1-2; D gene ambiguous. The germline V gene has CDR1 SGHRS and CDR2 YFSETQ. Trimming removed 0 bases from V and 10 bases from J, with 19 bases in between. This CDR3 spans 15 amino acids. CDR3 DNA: TGCGCCAGCAGCTTGGGGTCCACAGTTCAAGGTGTCTACACCTTC. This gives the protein CASSLGSTVQGVYTF.

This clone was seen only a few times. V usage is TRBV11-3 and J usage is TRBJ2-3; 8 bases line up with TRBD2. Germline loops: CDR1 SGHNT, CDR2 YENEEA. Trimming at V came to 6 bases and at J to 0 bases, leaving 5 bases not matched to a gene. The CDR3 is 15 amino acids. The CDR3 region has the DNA TGTGCCAGCAGTAAAGCGGGGGTTAGCACAGATACGCAGTATTTT. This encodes CASSKAGVSTDTQYF.

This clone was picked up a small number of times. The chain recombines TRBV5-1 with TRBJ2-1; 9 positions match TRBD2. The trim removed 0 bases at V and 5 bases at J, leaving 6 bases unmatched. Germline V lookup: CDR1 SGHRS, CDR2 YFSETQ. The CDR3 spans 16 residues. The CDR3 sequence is CASSLVAASGDNEQFF. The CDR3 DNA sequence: TGCGCCAGCAGCTTGGTAGCGGCTAGCGGGGACAATGAGCAGTTCTTC.

The CDR3 here is CASTPTSTSAYNEQFF. CDR3 DNA sequence: TGTGCCAGTACTCCGACTTCGACTAGCGCTTACAATGAGCAGTTCTTC. The chain has TRBV19 and TRBJ2-1, with 8 bases fitting TRBD2. Trimming removed 7 bases from V and 4 bases from J; junction bases left unmatched: 12. Germline V gives CDR1 LNHDA, CDR2 SQIVND (reference sequence). The CDR3 is 16 residues long.

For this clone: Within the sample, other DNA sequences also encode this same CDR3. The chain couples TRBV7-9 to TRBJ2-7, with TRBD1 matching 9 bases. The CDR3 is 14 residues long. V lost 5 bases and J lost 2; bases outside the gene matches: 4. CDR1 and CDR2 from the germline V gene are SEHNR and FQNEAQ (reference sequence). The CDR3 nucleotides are TGTGCCAGCAGCCCACGGGACAGGGCCTACGAGCAGTACTTC. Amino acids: CASSPRDRAYEQYF.

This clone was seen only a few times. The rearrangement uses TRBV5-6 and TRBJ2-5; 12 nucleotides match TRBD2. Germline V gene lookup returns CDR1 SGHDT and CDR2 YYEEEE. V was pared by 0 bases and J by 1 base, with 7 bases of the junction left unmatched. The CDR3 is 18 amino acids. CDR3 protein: CASSLVASGRALQETQYF. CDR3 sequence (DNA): TGTGCCAGCAGCTTGGTGGCTAGCGGGAGGGCCCTCCAAGAGACCCAGTACTTC.

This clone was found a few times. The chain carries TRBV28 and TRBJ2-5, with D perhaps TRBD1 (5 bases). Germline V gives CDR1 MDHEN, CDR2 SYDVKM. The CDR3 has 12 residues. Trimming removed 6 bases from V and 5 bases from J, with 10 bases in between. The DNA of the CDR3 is TGTGCCAGCAGACAGGCCGGGGAGACCCAGTACTTC. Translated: CASRQAGETQYF. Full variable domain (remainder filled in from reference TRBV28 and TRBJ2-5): DVKVTQSSRYLVKRTGEKVFLECVQDMDHENMFWYRQDPGLGLRLIYFSYDVKMKEKGDIPEGYSVSREKKERFSLILESASTNQTSMYLCASRQAGETQYFGPGTRLLVL.

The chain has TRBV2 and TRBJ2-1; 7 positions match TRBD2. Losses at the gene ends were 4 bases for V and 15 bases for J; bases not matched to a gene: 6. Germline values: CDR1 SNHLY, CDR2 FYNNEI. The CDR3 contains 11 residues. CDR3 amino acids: CASSGDYPPFF. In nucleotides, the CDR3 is TGTGCCAGCAGTGGGGACTACCCGCCGTTCTTC.

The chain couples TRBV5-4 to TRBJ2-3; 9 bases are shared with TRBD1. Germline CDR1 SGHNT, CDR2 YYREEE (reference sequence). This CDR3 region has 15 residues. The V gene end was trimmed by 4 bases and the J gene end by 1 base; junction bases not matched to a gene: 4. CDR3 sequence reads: CASSTQGAGTDTQYF. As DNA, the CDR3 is TGTGCCAGCAGCACACAGGGGGCAGGCACAGATACGCAGTATTTT.

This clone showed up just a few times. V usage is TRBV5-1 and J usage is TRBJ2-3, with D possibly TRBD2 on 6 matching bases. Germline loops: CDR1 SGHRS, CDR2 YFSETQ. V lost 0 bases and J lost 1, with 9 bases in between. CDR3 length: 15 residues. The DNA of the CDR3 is TGCGCCAGCAGCTTGGCGGCTAGCGGCACAGATACGCAGTATTTT. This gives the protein CASSLAASGTDTQYF.

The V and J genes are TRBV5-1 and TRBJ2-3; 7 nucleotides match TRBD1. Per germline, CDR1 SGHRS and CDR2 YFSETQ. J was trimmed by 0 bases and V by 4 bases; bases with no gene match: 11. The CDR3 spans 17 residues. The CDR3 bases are TGCGCCAGCAGCCTCTCTTCCCGGACAGGTAGCACAGATACGCAGTATTTT. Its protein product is CASSLSSRTGSTDTQYF.

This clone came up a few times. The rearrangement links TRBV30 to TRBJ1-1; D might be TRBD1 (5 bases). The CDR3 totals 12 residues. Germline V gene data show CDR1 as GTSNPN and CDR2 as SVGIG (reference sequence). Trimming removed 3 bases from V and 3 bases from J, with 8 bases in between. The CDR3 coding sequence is TGTGCCTGGAGGGCAGGGTACACTGAAGCTTTCTTT. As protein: CAWRAGYTEAFF.

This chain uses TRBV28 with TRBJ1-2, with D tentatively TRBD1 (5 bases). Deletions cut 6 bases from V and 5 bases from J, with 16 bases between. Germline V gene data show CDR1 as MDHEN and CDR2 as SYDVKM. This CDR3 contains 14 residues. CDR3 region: CASSSGGGVYGYTF. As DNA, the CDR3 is TGTGCCAGCAGCTCTGGGGGGGGTGTATATGGCTACACCTTC.

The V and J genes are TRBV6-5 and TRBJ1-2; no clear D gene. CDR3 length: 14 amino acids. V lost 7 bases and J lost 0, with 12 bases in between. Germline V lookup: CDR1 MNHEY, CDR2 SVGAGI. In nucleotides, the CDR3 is TGTGCCAGCACGTCCGTGGAGGCTAACTATGGCTACACCTTC. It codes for CASTSVEANYGYTF.

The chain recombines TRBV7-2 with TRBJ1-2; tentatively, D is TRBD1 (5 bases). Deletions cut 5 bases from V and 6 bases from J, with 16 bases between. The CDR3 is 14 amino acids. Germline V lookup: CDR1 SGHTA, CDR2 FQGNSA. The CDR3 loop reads CASSPNQGVNGYTF. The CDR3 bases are TGTGCCAGCAGCCCGAACCAGGGTGTCAATGGCTACACCTTC.

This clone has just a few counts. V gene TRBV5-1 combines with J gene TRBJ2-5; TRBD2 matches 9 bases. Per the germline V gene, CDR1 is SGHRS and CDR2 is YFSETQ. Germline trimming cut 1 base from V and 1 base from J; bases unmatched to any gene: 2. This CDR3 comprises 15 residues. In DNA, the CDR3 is TGCGCCAGCAGCTTGCTGACTAGCGGCCAAGAGACCCAGTACTTC. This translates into CASSLLTSGQETQYF.